Listed below are T cell receptor beta chains from one sample, sequenced in a study of shared clonotypes between healthy human individuals. Data came from immunoSEQ multiplex PCR; TCRdb stores just in-frame clones and leaves some out. In the table there are about 2.4 million clones, 93% of which are singletons. Input material: naive CD4+ T cells from PBMCs. The receptors come from a young man in good health. Some clones in this sample may be carry-over from other donors' samples. Each CDR3 is given with its conserved first and last residue. Each record gives: V gene, J gene, D gene, clone size, CDR3 DNA, CDR3 protein. A D gene is named only where the DNA matches it firmly. For some rows the clone size is stated as once, few or many, or as a class when expanded; others skip it.

TRBV27,TRBJ2-1,NA,NA,TGTGCCAGCAGTTTATCGGCTAGCTTGGATCAGTTCTTC,CASSLSASLDQFF
TRBV15,TRBJ1-4,NA,NA,TGTGCCACCAGCAGAGATCTCGCCAGACGTAATGAAAAACTGTTTTTT,CATSRDLARRNEKLFF
TRBV5-1,TRBJ2-5,TRBD2,NA,TGCGCCAGCAGCCAGGGACTAAACCGCGAGACCCAGTACTTC,CASSQGLNRETQYF
TRBV9,TRBJ2-5,TRBD1,NA,TGTGCCAGCAGCGTCGACAGGGAAGAGACCCAGTACTTC,CASSVDREETQYF
TRBV18,TRBJ2-1,TRBD2,NA,TGTGCCAGCTCACCACCGGCAACTAGCGGGGGCCCGAGCTCCTACAATGAGCAGTTCTTC,CASSPPATSGGPSSYNEQFF
TRBV7-9,TRBJ1-1,NA,NA,TGTGCCAGCAGCCTTGGTTACAGCATGAACACTGAAGCTTTCTTT,CASSLGYSMNTEAFF
TRBV9,TRBJ2-3,TRBD1,NA,TGTGCCAGCAGCTTAAATAATCCGAGACAGGGCCGGGATACGCAGTATTTT,CASSLNNPRQGRDTQYF
TRBV5-5,TRBJ2-5,NA,NA,TGTGCCAGCAGCTACCCACAGGGAAAACACCAAGAGACCCAGTACTTC,CASSYPQGKHQETQYF
TRBV11-2,TRBJ2-3,TRBD2,once,TGTGCCAGCAGCCCGCACCGCGGGAGGGCCTTCACAGATACGCAGTATTTT,CASSPHRGRAFTDTQYF
TRBV6-7,TRBJ2-1,NA,NA,TGTGCCAGCAGTTACTCTGGCTACTCCTCCATCTCCTACAATGAGCAGTTCTTC,CASSYSGYSSISYNEQFF
TRBV7-9,TRBJ2-7,TRBD1,NA,TGTGCCAGCAGCTTCGAGGGGGCGCGGAACGAGCAGTACTTC,CASSFEGARNEQYF
TRBV4-3,TRBJ1-1,NA,NA,TGCGCCAGCAGCCAAGATGGGGGAGGTGGTACTGAAGCTTTCTTT,CASSQDGGGGTEAFF
TRBV2,TRBJ1-5,NA,NA,TGTGCCAGCAGTGCCGGTGGAGGGCAAGGCAATCAGCCCCAGCATTTT,CASSAGGGQGNQPQHF
TRBV18,TRBJ2-1,TRBD2,NA,TGTGCCAGCTCAGAGGGACTAGCCTACAATGAGCAGTTCTTC,CASSEGLAYNEQFF
TRBV28,TRBJ2-1,TRBD2,NA,TGTGCCAGCAGATTAGCGGGGTCCTACAATGAGCAGTTCTTC,CASRLAGSYNEQFF
TRBV2,TRBJ1-2,NA,once,TGTGCCAGCAGCCCCGTTGGAGGGGGAATTGGATATGGCTACACCTTC,CASSPVGGGIGYGYTF
TRBV6-6,TRBJ1-5,NA,NA,TGTGCCAGCAGCTCACAGGGTTATAGCAATCAGCCCCAGCATTTT,CASSSQGYSNQPQHF
TRBV5-1,TRBJ1-2,TRBD1,NA,TGCGCCAGTAGCTTGATGGGACAGGGGAGCTATGGCTACACCTTC,CASSLMGQGSYGYTF
TRBV5-4,TRBJ2-7,TRBD2,NA,TGTGCCAGCAGCTACGGACTCGGTAGCGGGAGCTACGAGCAGTACTTC,CASSYGLGSGSYEQYF
TRBV6-1,TRBJ1-3,NA,NA,TGTGCCAGTCAACAGGGAACCGGAAACACCATATATTTT,CASQQGTGNTIYF
TRBV5-1,TRBJ2-5,TRBD2,NA,TGCGCCAGCAGCCGGGGACTAGCGGGAGAGGAGACCCAGTACTTC,CASSRGLAGEETQYF
TRBV7-9,TRBJ2-3,TRBD1,NA,TGTGCCAGCAGCCGAATCTGGGACAGGGGGCTGAAAGATACGCAGTATTTT,CASSRIWDRGLKDTQYF
TRBV4-2,TRBJ2-3,NA,NA,TGTGCCAGCAGCCAAGATCAAGGAATGGCAGCCACAGATACGCAGTATTTT,CASSQDQGMAATDTQYF
TRBV6-1,TRBJ2-7,NA,NA,TGTGCCGGAACTAGGGAAACGGGGGCTTACGAGCAGTACTTC,CAGTRETGAYEQYF
TRBV6-5,TRBJ1-2,NA,NA,TGTGCCAGCAGTTACGAGCTTTACTATGGCTACACCTTC,CASSYELYYGYTF
TRBV5-1,TRBJ1-1,NA,NA,TGCGCCAGCTGGGACCTAGCGAACACTGAAGCTTTCTTT,CASWDLANTEAFF
TRBV29-1,TRBJ2-1,NA,once,TGCAGCGTGAGTGGGGCAGGTTCCTACAATGAGCAGTTCTTC,CSVSGAGSYNEQFF
TRBV6-1,TRBJ2-5,TRBD2,NA,TGTGCCAGCAGTGGGCTAGCGGGACGCCAGGAGACCCAGTACTTC,CASSGLAGRQETQYF